A single sample is the source of the 23 T cell receptor beta chains below, sequenced in a study of human T cells and chemical hapten exposure. TCRdb reanalysed the RACE reads using MiXCR and keeps one entry per CDR3 protein. The table records about 350,000 distinct CDR3 sequences, over 6% of them present only once. The time point is: patch test 2, 6 weeks after DPC sensitization. Treatment reported: therapeutic diphenylcyclopropenone sensitization with weekly scalp DPC. The sequenced sample was whole blood, obtained in connection with sensitization to the hapten diphenylcyclopropenone (DPC). All receptors come from a young woman with alopecia areata. Some clones in this sample may be carry-over from other donors' samples.

There are a few counts of this clonotype. The V gene is TRBV24-1, the J gene TRBJ1-2; TRBD1 might be the D (5 bases). Germline V CDR1 and CDR2: KGHDR, SFDVKD. V was shortened by 5 bases and J by 0 bases, with 21 bases between the two germline ends. The CDR3 extends over 18 amino acids. The CDR3 protein is CATSVDFLGGTANYGYTF. Written as DNA, the CDR3 is TGTGCCACCAGTGTCGACTTTTTGGGGGGAACAGCTAACTATGGCTACACCTTC.

This clonotype has more than one count but fewer than ten. This chain connects TRBV10-3 to TRBJ2-1; TRBD2 matches 11 bases. Germline CDR1 is ENHRY and CDR2 is SYGVKD. This CDR3 contains 16 residues. The V segment lost 7 bases and the J segment 4 bases; nucleotides outside the gene matches: 9. In DNA, the CDR3 is TGTGCCATCAATGATGACCGACTAGCGGGGTACAATGAGCAGTTCTTC. This encodes CAINDDRLAGYNEQFF.

This clonotype has only a few counts. The rearrangement links TRBV10-3 to TRBJ2-3, with 9 bases that match TRBD2. The CDR3 totals 15 residues. Germline V gene lookup returns CDR1 ENHRY and CDR2 SYGVKD. Germline trimming cut 10 bases from V and 1 base from J; bases unmatched to any gene: 9. The CDR3 sequence is CATGGAGGGTDTQYF. CDR3 DNA: TGTGCCACGGGGGGAGCGGGGGGCGGCACAGATACGCAGTATTTT.

The chain combines TRBV7-6 with TRBJ1-6; D gene unclear. V lost 1 base and J 4 bases, leaving 14 bases between the germline ends. The CDR3 is 17 residues long. CDR1 is SGHVS and CDR2 is FNYEAQ in the germline V gene. The CDR3 nucleotides are TGTGCCAGCAGCTTAGTTCTGCGGAGCTGTTATAATTCACCCCTCCACTTT. It specifies CASSLVLRSCYNSPLHF.

This clonotype has ten or more counts. V gene TRBV7-2 combines with J gene TRBJ2-3; no definite D call. The V end was cut by 1 base, the J end by 7 bases, with 12 bases between. This CDR3 is 14 amino acids long. Per germline, CDR1 SGHTA and CDR2 FQGNSA. CDR3 DNA sequence: TGTGCCAGCAGCTTAGGGGCAGGTGGGAATACGCAGTATTTT. It encodes CASSLGAGGNTQYF.

This chain connects TRBV7-9 to TRBJ2-7, with TRBD2 matching over 8 bases. The germline CDR1 and CDR2 sequences are SEHNR and FQNEAQ (reference sequence). The CDR3 covers 15 residues. Losses at the gene ends were 4 bases for V and 0 bases for J; bases not matched to a gene: 5. Here the CDR3 DNA reads TGTGCCAGCAGCTCGGGGACTAGTCGCTCCTACGAGCAGTACTTC. It translates to CASSSGTSRSYEQYF.

The V call is TRBV7-4, the J call TRBJ2-1, with 9 bases matching TRBD1. The CDR3 is made up of 14 amino acids. V lost 7 bases and J lost 10; bases outside the gene matches: 11. CDR1 and CDR2 (germline): SGHVT, SQSDAQ. As DNA, the CDR3 is TGTGCCAGCACTCGGGACAGGGAGTCGGGCGAGCAGTTCTTC. Amino acids: CASTRDRESGEQFF.

The chain uses TRBV27 and TRBJ2-1, with unresolved D. CDR3 length equals 12 residues. From germline, CDR1 is MNHEY and CDR2 SMNVEV (reference sequence). V was trimmed by 2 bases and J by 12 bases, leaving 11 bases between them. CDR3 DNA: TGTGCCAGCAGTTTACTGCGCGGTGTGCAGTTCTTC. Protein: CASSLLRGVQFF.

This clonotype came up a few times. The chain carries TRBV3-1 and TRBJ1-1; unclear D gene. This CDR3 has 15 residues. V was trimmed by 4 bases and J by 5 bases, leaving 17 bases between them. The germline CDR1 and CDR2 sequences are LGHDT and YNNKEL (reference sequence). The CDR3 nucleotides are TGTGCCAGCAGCCGTCAACGGGCCAATGGGACTGAAGCTTTCTTT. This encodes CASSRQRANGTEAFF.

The chain is built from TRBV6-4 and TRBJ2-2, with 9 bases identical to TRBD1. Germline CDR1 is MRHNA and CDR2 is SNTAGT. This CDR3 has 16 amino acids. The V segment lost 6 bases and the J segment 5 bases; nucleotides outside the gene matches: 10. CDR3 residues: CASSLDPTGGTGELFF. The CDR3 nucleotides are TGTGCCAGCAGCCTCGACCCGACAGGGGGAACCGGGGAGCTGTTTTTT.

The chain uses TRBV7-2 and TRBJ2-3; D is possibly TRBD1 (5 bases). The V end was cut by 4 bases, the J end by 4 bases, with 9 bases between. Germline CDR1 reads SGHTA; CDR2 reads FQGNSA. This CDR3 spans 13 amino acids. The CDR3: CASSSEGADTQYF. DNA for the CDR3: TGTGCCAGCAGCTCCGAAGGGGCAGATACGCAGTATTTT.

In its sample, this clonotype was seen a few times. The chain is built from TRBV27 and TRBJ2-7, with 8 bases matching TRBD2. Looked up from germline, CDR1 is MNHEY and CDR2 is SMNVEV (reference sequence). The V segment lost 10 bases and the J segment 2 bases; nucleotides outside the gene matches: 10. The CDR3 has 14 amino acids. The CDR3 DNA is TGTGCCACAAGGCGTACTAGCGGAGCCTACGAGCAGTACTTC. This sequence encodes CATRRTSGAYEQYF.

The J gene is TRBJ2-2, the V gene TRBV4-1; no clear D. Germline CDR1 reads MGHRA; CDR2 reads YSYEKL. V lost 1 base, J lost 1 base, and 4 bases lay in between. This CDR3 has 14 residues. The CDR3 DNA reads TGCGCCAGCAGCCAAGTGTTGAACACCGGGGAGCTGTTTTTT. It yields the protein CASSQVLNTGELFF.

This clonotype was seen at least ten times. The chain links TRBV7-2 to TRBJ1-2, with D possibly matching TRBD1 (5 bases). Trimming removed 4 bases from V and 3 bases from J, with 12 bases in between. Germline V gene lookup returns CDR1 SGHTA and CDR2 FQGNSA. The CDR3 runs 14 residues. The CDR3 spells CASSSTAVDYGYTF. CDR3 nucleotide sequence: TGTGCCAGCAGCTCGACAGCGGTTGACTATGGCTACACCTTC.

This clonotype appeared many times. The chain uses TRBV4-2 and TRBJ2-2, with D possibly matching TRBD1 (6 bases). Germline loops: CDR1 LGHNA, CDR2 YNFKEQ. V gave up 5 bases and J gave up 5 bases, with 21 bases separating them. CDR3 size: 17 residues. The CDR3: CASSSILQGRRTGELFF. The CDR3 region has the DNA TGTGCCAGCAGCAGTATCCTGCAGGGGCGGCGAACCGGGGAGCTGTTTTTT.

This clonotype was recorded a few times. The rearrangement uses TRBV2 and TRBJ1-1; D gene ambiguous. The CDR3 covers 18 residues. CDR1 and CDR2 from the germline V gene are SNHLY and FYNNEI. The V gene lost 7 bases and the J gene lost 1 base, with 25 bases spanning the gap. The CDR3 DNA reads TGTGCCAGCATACGTCCGCTGGGGTTAAGCAACCGGAACACTGAAGCTTTCTTT. It encodes CASIRPLGLSNRNTEAFF.

This clonotype was counted at least ten times. The chain recombines TRBV25-1 with TRBJ2-3, with D maybe TRBD2 (5 bases). The ends were cut back, 5 bases at V and 0 bases at J, with 9 bases in the middle. Germline CDR1 MGHDK, CDR2 SYGVNS. This CDR3 has 14 amino acids. Here the CDR3 DNA reads TGTGCCAGCAGTCGAGCGGCGAGCACAGATACGCAGTATTTT. Protein: CASSRAASTDTQYF.

This clonotype was counted ten times or more. The CDR3 sequence is CASSLEAPPNTEAFF. DNA of the CDR3: TGCGCCAGCAGCTTGGAGGCTCCTCCGAACACTGAAGCTTTCTTT. This chain connects TRBV5-1 to TRBJ1-1; no clear D gene. Germline assignment: CDR1 SGHRS and CDR2 YFSETQ. The CDR3 consists of 15 residues. V was pared by 0 bases and J by 1 base, with 10 bases between.

This clonotype was seen repeatedly, ten times or more. The chain has TRBV7-6 and TRBJ1-2; D is uncertain. CDR3 size: 14 residues. V was pared by 5 bases and J by 2 bases, with 12 bases between. CDR1 SGHVS and CDR2 FNYEAQ come from the germline V gene. CDR3 sequence reads: CASSEGPRNYGYTF. In nucleotides, the CDR3 is TGTGCCAGCAGCGAAGGACCGAGAAACTATGGCTACACCTTC.

This clonotype was found many times. This chain uses TRBV19 with TRBJ1-2, with D possibly matching TRBD1 (5 bases). V lost 4 bases to trimming and J lost 4 bases, with 10 bases between them. Germline lookup yields CDR1 LNHDA and CDR2 SQIVND (reference sequence). The CDR3 consists of 13 residues. CDR3 DNA sequence: TGTGCCAGTAGTACAGGGTCCGGCTATGGCTACACCTTC. It encodes CASSTGSGYGYTF.

This clonotype has at least ten counts. The chain recombines TRBV7-8 with TRBJ2-4; D not certain. The V gene's germline CDR1 is SGHVS and CDR2 FQNEAQ. CDR3 length: 13 amino acids. V shed 5 bases and J shed 2 bases, with 7 bases lying between them. The chain's CDR3 is CASSQGTKNIQYF. In nucleotides, the CDR3 is TGTGCCAGCAGCCAAGGGACCAAAAACATTCAGTACTTC.

The chain links TRBV7-2 to TRBJ1-1, with D possibly matching TRBD1 (5 bases). CDR3 length equals 14 residues. CDR1 and CDR2 from the germline V gene are SGHTA and FQGNSA. V shed 5 bases and J shed 3 bases, with 13 bases lying between them. The CDR3 region has the DNA TGTGCCAGCAGCCCGATCGGCAGGGACACTGAAGCTTTCTTT. Encoded protein: CASSPIGRDTEAFF. The whole variable domain, remainder taken from reference TRBV7-2 and TRBJ1-1, is GAGVSQSPSNKVTEKGKDVELRCDPISGHTALYWYRQSLGQGLEFLIYFQGNSAPDKSGLPSDRFSAERTGGSVSTLTIQRTQQEDSAVYLCASSPIGRDTEAFFGQGTRLTVV.

The CDR3 DNA is TGCAGCGCGAGCCGGGACACCGAGACCTACAATGAGCAGTTCTTC. This codes for CSASRDTETYNEQFF. The genes are TRBV29-1 and TRBJ2-1, with D possibly TRBD1 on 6 matching bases. The CDR3 covers 15 residues. The ends were cut back, 7 bases at V and 2 bases at J, with 18 bases in the middle. From germline, CDR1 is SQVTM and CDR2 ANQGSEA.